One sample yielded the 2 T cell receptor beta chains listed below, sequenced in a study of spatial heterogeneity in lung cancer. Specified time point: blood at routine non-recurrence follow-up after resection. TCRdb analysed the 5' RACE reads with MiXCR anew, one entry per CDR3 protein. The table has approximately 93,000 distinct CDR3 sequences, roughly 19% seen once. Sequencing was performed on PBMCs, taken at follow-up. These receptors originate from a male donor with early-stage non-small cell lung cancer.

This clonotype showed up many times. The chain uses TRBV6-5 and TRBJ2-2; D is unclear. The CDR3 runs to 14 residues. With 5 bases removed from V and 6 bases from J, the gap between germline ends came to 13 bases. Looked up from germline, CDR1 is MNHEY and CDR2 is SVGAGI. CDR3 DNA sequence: TGTGCCAGCAGTGTCTGGCAACGATCCGGGGAGCTGTTTTTT. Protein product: CASSVWQRSGELFF.

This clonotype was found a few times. The CDR3 spells CAISESTTSGRRNEQFF. The DNA for the CDR3 is TGTGCCATCAGTGAGTCGACGACTAGCGGGAGACGCAATGAGCAGTTCTTC. The V call is TRBV10-3, the J call TRBJ2-1; 12 nucleotides align to TRBD2. The CDR3 spans 17 residues. The V segment lost 0 bases and the J segment 6 bases; nucleotides outside the gene matches: 6. Looked up from germline, CDR1 is ENHRY and CDR2 is SYGVKD.